This T cell receptor (beta chain) derives from a study of early T cells in non-severe SARS-CoV-2 infection (dated by TCRdb to the early 2020s). Background for the entire study: Because TCR sequencing was done on bulk RNA from unsorted whole blood, the alpha and beta chains could not be paired.

The study was a case-control design nested within a healthcare worker cohort in London, UK, with weekly nasopharyngeal swab PCR tests and blood sampling. Healthcare workers were recruited between 23 and 31 March 2020, during the week of the UK lockdown, and were followed weekly for up to about 15 weeks. Remarks on this clonotype: Its recognized antigen is unknown. No base quality information exists; no much larger clone differs at one position.

The germline V gene encodes CDR1 SGHDT and CDR2 YYEEEE. V and J lose 4 bases and 3 bases, and a span of 8 bases separates them. The CDR3 spans 13 residues, from the cysteine through the phenylalanine. Only the CDR3 portion is preserved as DNA: 39 bases, with reading frame beginning at the first base. Library creation used 5' RACE. Sequencing was performed on a NextSeq 500. In the TCR library protocol, unique molecular identifiers were attached to individual cDNA molecules to correct for PCR bias and sequencing error. Both TCR alpha and beta chains were sequenced, and tight co-correlation was observed between alpha and beta sequence abundances in each sample. Per the original workflow: Decombinator V4 was used to perform V gene, J gene and CDR3 annotation of TCR sequences. TCRs were defined as expanded if a significant change between any two time points was detected under a Poisson model with p below 0.0001. Abundances of TCRs were expressed as counts per million after normalisation to the total number of TCRs sequenced in each sample. TRAV1-2 paired with TRAJ12, TRAJ20 or TRAJ33 defined MAIT TCRs, while TRAV10 paired with TRAJ18 defined iNKT TCRs. VDJdb, accessed on 1 November 2021, was searched for TCRs annotated for CMV, EBV and SARS-CoV-2, and TCRs annotated for more than one antigen were excluded. TCRdb passed the public sequencing reads through fastp at Q25 and MiXCR, retaining productive beta sequences. Here each entry gathers all rows of one CDR3 protein and keeps the most common genes and DNA. The V and J calls here are based on TCRdb, not the publication. Across this sample there are about 94,000 distinct CDR3 sequences, with approximately 13% seen only once. Approximately 2.3% of the sample goes to the ten largest clones.

Results the study describes overall, beyond this receptor: VDJdb matching was skewed toward anti-spike CD8 responses, so virus-specific expansions were likely underestimated and private and CD4 specificities were missed.

The chain is made from TRBV5-6 and TRBJ2-1, and the D gene may be TRBD2, 5 bases matching. This sequence originates from an adult who was a healthcare worker with PCR-confirmed SARS-CoV-2 infection or an uninfected control (not recorded which). What was sequenced was whole blood. CDR3 reads: CASSARDYNEQFF. The nucleotide sequence is given as TGTGCCAGCAGCGCCCGGGACTACAATGAGCAGTTCTTC.